This passage covers 21 T cell receptor beta chains from one sample sequenced in a study of CD8 T cells in ankylosing spondylitis. Study findings and constraints: A TCR beta motif of several highly homologous variants seemed to mark ankylosing spondylitis blood.

One entry per CDR3 protein, called by TCRdb with MiXCR from the 5' RACE reads. Of 350,000 to 550,000 distinct CDR3 sequences listed, more than 25% were seen once; the top ten hold about 0.9%. These receptors' targets are unknown. The material sequenced was blood, either unsorted or a sorted T cell fraction (not recorded which). The origin of the receptors is a male donor with ankylosing spondylitis.

The rearrangement joins TRBV19 to TRBJ2-3; 8 nucleotides line up with TRBD1. V shed 7 bases, J shed 3 bases, and the junction held 6 bases outside the gene matches. From germline, CDR1 is LNHDA and CDR2 SQIVND (reference sequence). The CDR3 spans 14 residues. The CDR3 reads CASTPRGRTDTQYF. The DNA of the CDR3 is TGTGCCAGTACGCCCAGGGGGCGGACAGATACGCAGTATTTT.

This clonotype was picked up a small number of times. The rearrangement uses TRBV10-3 and TRBJ1-1; D is perhaps TRBD1 (5 bases). This CDR3 comprises 14 residues. Germline V lookup: CDR1 ENHRY, CDR2 SYGVKD. V was trimmed by 7 bases and J by 1 base, leaving 13 bases between them. The CDR3 bases are TGTGCCATCACCCGGGACGGCCGGAACACTGAAGCTTTCTTT. Its translation: CAITRDGRNTEAFF.

The V gene is TRBV20-1, the J gene TRBJ2-1; 9 nucleotides agree with TRBD2. After removal of 6 bases from V and 12 bases from J, the junction contained 18 bases not matched to a gene. The CDR3 has 15 amino acids. In germline, CDR1 is DFQATT, CDR2 SNEGSKA (reference sequence). Written as DNA, the CDR3 is TGCAGTGCCACGATCGGGACTAGCCTACTACCCGCGCAGTTCTTC. Encoded protein: CSATIGTSLLPAQFF.

This clonotype was picked up a small number of times. The CDR3 spells CSAHFSGSAINEQFF. The CDR3 DNA reads as TGCAGTGCGCACTTTAGCGGGAGTGCGATCAATGAGCAGTTCTTC. The chain recombines TRBV20-1 with TRBJ2-1; 9 nucleotides line up with TRBD2. The CDR3 spans 15 residues. From germline, CDR1 is DFQATT and CDR2 SNEGSKA (reference sequence). V trimming: 6 bases; J trimming: 6 bases; junction bases outside the gene matches: 12.

The chain carries TRBV3-1 and TRBJ2-1; the D is unclear. The CDR3 totals 13 residues. Trimming took off 0 bases at V and 10 bases at J, with 10 bases between the two ends. Germline CDR1 reads LGHDT; CDR2 reads YNNKEL (reference sequence). CDR3 sequence reads: CASSQDLVREQFF. In nucleotides, the CDR3 is TGTGCCAGCAGCCAAGATCTAGTCAGGGAGCAGTTCTTC.

The V call is TRBV7-9, the J call TRBJ2-1; D is unresolved. The CDR3 loop spans 11 amino acids. V was clipped by 3 bases and J by 9 bases, with 6 bases between them. CDR1 SEHNR and CDR2 FQNEAQ come from the germline V gene (reference sequence). The CDR3 bases are TGTGCCAGCAGCTTTGTTGGTGAGCAGTTCTTC. Protein sequence: CASSFVGEQFF. Looking up the rest from reference TRBV7-9 and TRBJ2-1 gives the full variable domain: DTGVSQNPRHKITKRGQNVTFRCDPISEHNRLYWYRQTLGQGPEFLTYFQNEAQLEKSRLLSDRFSAERPKGSFSTLEIQRTEQGDSAMYLCASSFVGEQFFGPGTRLTVL.

There are many counts of this clonotype. The genes are TRBV3-1 and TRBJ2-7; TRBD1 matches 8 bases. The germline V gene encodes CDR1 LGHDT and CDR2 YNNKEL (reference sequence). V lost 4 bases and J lost 6; bases outside the gene matches: 5. This CDR3 spans 13 amino acids. CDR3 in amino acids: CASSRTQGGEQYV. CDR3 sequence (DNA): TGTGCCAGCAGCCGCACACAGGGGGGCGAGCAGTACGTC.

The chain joins TRBV20-1 to TRBJ2-2, with 11 bases fitting TRBD2. The CDR3 runs 15 residues. Germline-derived CDR1 and CDR2 are DFQATT and SNEGSKA (reference sequence). J lost 9 bases, V lost 0 bases, and 6 bases had no gene match. In nucleotides, the CDR3 is TGCAGTGCTAGAGAACTAGCGGGAGAGGGGAGGGAGCTGTTTTTT. It specifies CSARELAGEGRELFF.

The sample holds a few counts of this clonotype. The chain carries TRBV7-2 and TRBJ1-1; 9 bases align to TRBD1. This CDR3 spans 15 amino acids. With 4 bases clipped from V and 4 bases from J, the junction kept 7 bases outside the gene matches. Germline CDR1 is SGHTA and CDR2 is FQGNSA. The CDR3 DNA sequence: TGTGCCAGCAGCTCCCAAATACAGGGGGCCACTGAAGCTTTCTTT. This codes for CASSSQIQGATEAFF.

The rearrangement joins TRBV10-3 to TRBJ2-3; TRBD1 agrees at 9 bases. Germline V gene sequence: CDR1 ENHRY, CDR2 SYGVKD. The CDR3 covers 14 residues. The J segment lost 2 bases and the V segment lost 7 bases, leaving 4 bases of the junction unmatched. CDR3 coding DNA: TGTGCCATCAACAGGGGGCTGAACACAGATACGCAGTATTTT. Its protein is CAINRGLNTDTQYF.

The rearrangement joins TRBV5-1 to TRBJ1-1; D gene unclear. Germline V gene lookup returns CDR1 SGHRS and CDR2 YFSETQ. V lost 3 bases and J lost 4, with 7 bases in between. The CDR3 consists of 12 residues. The CDR3 reads CASSWEGTEAFF. CDR3 in DNA: TGCGCCAGCAGCTGGGAGGGCACTGAAGCTTTCTTT.

The V and J genes are TRBV29-1 and TRBJ2-1; D unresolved. The CDR3 is made up of 11 amino acids. Germline V CDR1 and CDR2: SQVTM, ANQGSEA. V lost 4 bases and J 4 bases, leaving 5 bases between the germline ends. CDR3 protein: CSVVPYNEQFF. DNA of the CDR3: TGCAGCGTTGTTCCTTACAATGAGCAGTTCTTC.

This clonotype was found a few times. This chain links TRBV20-1 with TRBJ1-5; 8 bases agree with TRBD1. Germline CDR1 reads DFQATT; CDR2 reads SNEGSKA (reference sequence). Unmatched junction bases numbered 5, after V lost 6 bases and J lost 4 bases. This CDR3 spans 13 amino acids. DNA of the CDR3: TGCAGTGCGCAACAGGGGGGAAATCAGCCCCAGCATTTT. As protein: CSAQQGGNQPQHF.

The genes are TRBV6-1 and TRBJ2-6; unclear D gene. This CDR3 has 15 residues. Trimming shortened V by 5 bases and J by 0 bases, and 8 bases separated the two germline ends. Germline V gives CDR1 MNHNS, CDR2 SASEGT. CDR3 amino acids: CASSQTSSGANVLTF. As DNA, the CDR3 is TGTGCCAGCAGTCAAACCAGCTCTGGGGCCAACGTCCTGACTTTC.

A few counts support this clonotype. V and J are TRBV20-1 and TRBJ2-7; TRBD1 aligns across 8 bases. V gave up 4 bases and J gave up 6 bases; unmatched junction bases: 5. CDR1 and CDR2 from the germline V gene are DFQATT and SNEGSKA (reference sequence). This CDR3 contains 12 residues. CDR3 nucleotides: TGCAGTGCTAAGGACAGGGCAGGCGAGCAGTACTTC. This translates into CSAKDRAGEQYF.

The chain recombines TRBV7-6 with TRBJ2-1, with D tentatively TRBD1 (5 bases). The ends were cut back, 2 bases at V and 0 bases at J, with 11 bases in the middle. CDR1 and CDR2 (germline): SGHVS, FNYEAQ. This CDR3 is built from 16 residues. CDR3 residues: CASSLIGGHSYNEQFF. The CDR3 DNA is TGTGCCAGCAGCTTAATAGGCGGACACTCCTACAATGAGCAGTTCTTC. The full variable domain, in which reference TRBV7-6 and TRBJ2-1 provide the parts outside the CDR3, is GAGVSQSPRYKVTKRGQDVALRCDPISGHVSLYWYRQALGQGPEFLTYFNYEAQQDKSGLPNDRFSAERPEGSISTLTIQRTEQRDSAMYRCASSLIGGHSYNEQFFGPGTRLTVL.

The chain couples TRBV3-1 to TRBJ1-3, with no clear D. The CDR3 is 15 residues long. Germline V gives CDR1 LGHDT, CDR2 YNNKEL (reference sequence). The ends were cut back, 1 base at V and 0 bases at J, with 7 bases in the middle. The DNA for the CDR3 is TGTGCCAGCAGCCAAGGGAGGACCTCTGGAAACACCATATATTTT. It specifies CASSQGRTSGNTIYF.

This chain connects TRBV30 to TRBJ2-3; 7 bases match TRBD2. The CDR3 runs 13 residues. V was clipped by 5 bases and J by 5 bases; unmatched bases: 7. Germline V gives CDR1 GTSNPN, CDR2 SVGIG (reference sequence). CDR3 protein: CAWAAGVRDTQYF. The CDR3 coding sequence is TGTGCCTGGGCGGCGGGAGTGAGAGATACGCAGTATTTT.

This chain uses TRBV29-1 with TRBJ2-7; possibly TRBD1 for D (6 bases). Germline V lookup: CDR1 SQVTM, CDR2 ANQGSEA. Trimming removed 7 bases from V and 1 base from J, with 11 bases in between. This CDR3 is built from 12 residues. This chain's CDR3 is CSGTTGSYEQYF. CDR3 nucleotides: TGCAGCGGGACCACAGGGTCCTACGAGCAGTACTTC.

This sequence joins TRBV12-3 or TRBV12-4 and TRBJ2-1, with D possibly matching TRBD2 (6 bases). The CDR3 consists of 15 residues. V was clipped by 5 bases and J by 7 bases, with 18 bases between them. CDR3 sequence: CASSLGRIGANEQFF. The CDR3 DNA sequence: TGTGCCAGCAGTCTCGGGAGAATTGGGGCTAATGAGCAGTTCTTC.

This clonotype was observed a handful of times. The genes are TRBV11-2 and TRBJ2-7; 10 bases line up with TRBD2. CDR1 and CDR2 (germline): SGHAT, FQNNGV. Germline trimming cut 1 base from V and 4 bases from J; bases unmatched to any gene: 4. This CDR3 is 15 amino acids long. The CDR3 coding sequence is TGTGCCAGCAGCTTAGCCCTAGCGGGAGAATACGAGCAGTACGTC. Translating it yields CASSLALAGEYEQYV.